This T cell receptor (beta chain) emerged from a study of OX40 agonist ivuxolimab in advanced cancers. On the study more broadly: Hepatocellular carcinoma, melanoma, renal cell or head and neck cancer was diagnosed in the dose-escalation patients.

Concerning this clone: Its cognate antigen is unknown.

Data came from immunoSEQ multiplex PCR; TCRdb stores just in-frame clones and leaves some out. The data contain roughly 65,000 clones, nearly 85% of them singletons. CDR1 and CDR2 (germline): SGDLS, YYNGEE. This CDR3 contains 15 residues. V shed 3 bases and J 5 bases; nucleotides not matched to a gene: 7. The study's findings and limits: It was not determined which antigens were specifically recognized by the peripheral T cells that had undergone clonal expansion. Dosing at 0.1 to 3.0 mg/kg was accompanied by clonal expansion of CD4+ and CD8+ blood T cells by week 6. Relative to CD4+ cells, CD8+ T cells on average had more expanded clones.

This specimen consisted of CD4+ or CD8+ T cells sorted from blood, obtained in a trial of the OX40 agonist ivuxolimab. This TCR derives from an adult with an advanced solid tumor such as melanoma, head and neck, liver or kidney cancer. This rearrangement joins TRBV9 to TRBJ2-3, with 9 bases that match TRBD2. As DNA, the CDR3 is TGTGCCAGCAGCGGCAGAAGAGCGGGGGGAGATACGCAGTATTTT. Amino acids: CASSGRRAGGDTQYF. The variable domain in full, with the rest retrieved from reference TRBV9 and TRBJ2-3, is DSGVTQTPKHLITATGQRVTLRCSPRSGDLSVYWYQQSLDQGLQFLIQYYNGEERAKGNILERFSAQQFPDLHSELNLSSLELGDSALYFCASSGRRAGGDTQYFGPGTRLTVL.